The source of this TCR beta chain is a study of response to subunit inactivated influenza vaccine. In TCRdb, the RT-PCR reads were re-called with MiXCR into one record per CDR3 protein. The sample lists 500,000 to 550,000 distinct CDR3 sequences; roughly 8.2% were seen once. This clonotype was observed at least ten times. Its antigen is not known. CDR1 SGHTA and CDR2 FQGNSA come from the germline V gene. CDR3 size: 14 residues. After removal of 1 base from V and 11 bases from J, the junction contained 7 bases not matched to a gene. Findings of the study overall: New T cells are recruited in small numbers by each seasonal influenza vaccination, according to the authors' suggestion.

This TCR was recovered from a man aged 50 to 75 who received an inactivated influenza vaccine. The chain has TRBV7-2 and TRBJ1-1; 10 nucleotides agree with TRBD1. The source was PBMCs from blood, collected about 24 months after vaccination. DNA for the CDR3: TGTGCCAGCAGCTTAGTCCTGGGACAGGGGCGGGCTTTCTTT. This gives the protein CASSLVLGQGRAFF.